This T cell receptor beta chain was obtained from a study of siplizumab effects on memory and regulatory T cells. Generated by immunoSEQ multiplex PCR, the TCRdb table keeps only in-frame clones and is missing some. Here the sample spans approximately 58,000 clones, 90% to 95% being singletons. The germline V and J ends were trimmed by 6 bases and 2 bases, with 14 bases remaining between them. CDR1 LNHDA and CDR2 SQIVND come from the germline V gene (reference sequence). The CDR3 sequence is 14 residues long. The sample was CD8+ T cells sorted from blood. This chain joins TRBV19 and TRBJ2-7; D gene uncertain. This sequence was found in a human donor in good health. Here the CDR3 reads CASSPGRLPYEQYF. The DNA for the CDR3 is TGTGCCAGTAGCCCGGGCCGGCTCCCCTACGAGCAGTACTTC. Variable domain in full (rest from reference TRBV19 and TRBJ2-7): DGGITQSPKYLFRKEGQNVTLSCEQNLNHDAMYWYRQDPGQGLRLIYYSQIVNDFQKGDIAEGYSVSREKKESFPLTVTSAQKNPTAFYLCASSPGRLPYEQYFGPGTRLTVT.